This TCR beta chain comes out of a study of vaccination and CD4 T cells after COVID-19. Study summary: Cells received overlapping spike peptides from SARS-CoV-2, HCoV-NL63, HCoV-OC43 and HCoV-229E as stimulation.

Documented treatment: roughly 10-day PBMC culture with coronavirus spike peptide pools or control peptides (ViraFEST assay). Peptide pools at roughly 10 ug/ml, together with 7.5 to 10 IU/ml IL-2, were added to cultures of 2 million to 2.5 million PBMCs per well. Oncomine TCR Beta short-read sequencing was applied to DNA from cultured CD4+ T cells. MiXCR was run by TCRdb on the PCR reads, yielding one entry per CDR3 protein. The data show 14,000 or so distinct CDR3 sequences, around 30% seen once. This clonotype has only a few counts. As yet, its antigen is unknown. The germline V and J ends were trimmed by 9 bases and 3 bases, with 7 bases remaining between them. Germline loops: CDR1 KGHDR, CDR2 SFDVKD. There are 12 residues in the CDR3.

This chain joins TRBV24-1 and TRBJ2-2; D may be TRBD1 or TRBD2 (5 bases each). The sequence derives from a human donor with COVID-19. Material: cultured CD4+ T cells from blood. CDR3 nucleotides: TGTGCCACCGGGGGTTACACCGGGGAGCTGTTTTTT. Protein: CATGGYTGELFF.